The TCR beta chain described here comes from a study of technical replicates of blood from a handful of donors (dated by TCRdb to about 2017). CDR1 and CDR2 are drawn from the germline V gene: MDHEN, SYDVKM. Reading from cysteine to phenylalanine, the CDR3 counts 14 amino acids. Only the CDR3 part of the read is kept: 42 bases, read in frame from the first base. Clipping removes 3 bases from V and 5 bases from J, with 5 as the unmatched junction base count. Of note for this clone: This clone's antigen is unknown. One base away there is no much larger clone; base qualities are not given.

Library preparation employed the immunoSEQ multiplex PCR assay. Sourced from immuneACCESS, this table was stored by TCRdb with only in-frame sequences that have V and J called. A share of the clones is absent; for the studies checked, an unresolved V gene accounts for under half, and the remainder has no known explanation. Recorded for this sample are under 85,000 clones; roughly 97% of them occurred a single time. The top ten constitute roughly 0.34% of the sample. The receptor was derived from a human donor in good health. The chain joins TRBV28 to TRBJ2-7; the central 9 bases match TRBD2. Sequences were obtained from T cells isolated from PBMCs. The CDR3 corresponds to CASSFLAGAHEQYF. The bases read TGTGCCAGCAGTTTCTTAGCGGGAGCCCACGAGCAGTACTTC.